Listed below are T cell receptor beta chains from one sample, sequenced in a study of blood T cells in healthy people across ages. Each CDR3 protein gets one entry after TCRdb re-called the 5' RACE reads with MiXCR. This sample carries hundreds of thousands of distinct CDR3 sequences, 30% to 45% of them seen once, and the ten largest clones take around 13%. The specimen sequenced was blood. The receptors originated from a young man in good health. CDR3s leave out the opening cysteine and the closing phenylalanine or tryptophan.

j_gene | v_gene | CDR3aa
TRBJ2-7 | TRBV20-1 | SAGDSDPQWEQY
TRBJ1-5 | TRBV12-3/TRBV12-4 | ASSLDALKPQH
TRBJ2-3 | TRBV6-2/TRBV6-3 | ASSRQGYDTQY
TRBJ1-6 | TRBV7-2 | ASGPDGNSPLH
TRBJ1-2 | TRBV7-2 | ASSLDIVANYGYT
TRBJ2-1 | TRBV20-1 | SAISGLAGDRQF
TRBJ2-7 | TRBV20-1 | SASPQGAPPYEQY
TRBJ1-1 | TRBV20-1 | SAEVGDTEAF
TRBJ2-2 | TRBV7-2 | ASSPTGTSTGELF
TRBJ2-3 | TRBV6-2/TRBV6-3 | ASTLRRGLAGDQDTDTQY